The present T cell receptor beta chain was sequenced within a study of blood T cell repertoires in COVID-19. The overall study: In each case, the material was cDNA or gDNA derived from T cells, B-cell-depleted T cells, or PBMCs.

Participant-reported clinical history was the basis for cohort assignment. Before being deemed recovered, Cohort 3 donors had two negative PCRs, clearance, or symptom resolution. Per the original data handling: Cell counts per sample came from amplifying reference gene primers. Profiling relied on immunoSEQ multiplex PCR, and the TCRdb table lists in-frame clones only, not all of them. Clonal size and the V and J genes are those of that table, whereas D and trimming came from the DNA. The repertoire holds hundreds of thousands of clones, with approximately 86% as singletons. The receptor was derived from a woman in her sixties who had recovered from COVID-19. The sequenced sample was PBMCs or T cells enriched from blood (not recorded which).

CDR3 in amino acids: CASSFSGTGISNEQFF. The CDR3 DNA follows: TGTGCCAGCAGCTTTTCGGGGACAGGGATCTCAAATGAGCAGTTCTTC. The chain employs TRBV11-2 and TRBJ2-1, with 9 bases aligning to TRBD1. CDR1 and CDR2 from the germline V gene are SGHAT and FQNNGV. The CDR3 extends over 16 amino acids. V was pared by 3 bases and J by 7 bases, with 10 bases of the junction left unmatched.